Reported below is one TCR beta chain. Antigen specificity is unknown. The length of the CDR3 is 13 residues. V lost 5 bases, J lost 8 bases, and 13 bases lay in between. Germline V gene lookup returns CDR1 MNHEY and CDR2 SVGAGI. These data belong to a study of OX40 agonist ivuxolimab in advanced cancers. Turning to the study itself: Cohort: approximately 83% men, mean age approximately 60, aged about 20 to 80. Regarding the study as a whole: The CD4+ and CD8+ T cells in the blood had expanded clonally by week 6 at 0.1 to 3.0 mg/kg. Among some nonresponders, normalized T-cell clonal expansion was also low.

TCRdb keeps only in-frame clones here, not all; method: immunoSEQ multiplex PCR. Here the sample spans 50,000 or so clones, about four fifths being singletons. Collection of blood occurred at baseline, at cycle 4 day 1, and at cycle 7 day 1. The sample here was CD4+ or CD8+ T cells sorted from blood, taken in a trial of the OX40 agonist ivuxolimab. The TCR originated in an adult with an advanced solid tumor such as melanoma, head and neck, liver or kidney cancer. The chain uses TRBV6-5 and TRBJ2-1; D may be TRBD2 (5 bases). The CDR3 loop reads CASSRGSWDEQFF. The CDR3, as DNA: TGTGCCAGCAGTCGAGGGAGCTGGGATGAGCAGTTCTTC.